The 14 T cell receptor beta chains presented below share a single source sample, sequenced in a study of blood T cell repertoires in COVID-19 (dated by TCRdb to 2019 to 2021). To prepare the library, the immunoSEQ multiplex PCR assay was applied. TCRdb obtained this table from immuneACCESS and retained in-frame rearrangements with V and J assigned. These tables miss some clones; where compared with another copy, unresolved V genes account for less than half of the shortfall, and the remainder is unexplained. The sample data list 250,000 to 300,000 clones, and about 90% of these were observed just once. The ten largest clones represent roughly 12% of the sample. The sequenced sample consisted of peripheral blood. These TCRs come from a woman aged 25 to 39 with COVID-19, enrolled during active disease.

Here the CDR3 DNA reads TGTGCCAGCAGACCAGGACTAAACGGCGAGCAGTACTTC. Amino acids: CASRPGLNGEQYF. The V and J genes are TRBV27 and TRBJ2-7; TRBD2 might be the D (6 bases). Trimming took off 6 bases at V and 6 bases at J, with 15 bases between the two ends. This CDR3 comprises 13 residues. The germline CDR1 and CDR2 sequences are MNHEY and SMNVEV (reference sequence).

The rearrangement links TRBV3-1 (or the pseudogene TRBV3-2) to TRBJ2-2; TRBD1 matches 12 bases. The CDR3 loop spans 16 amino acids. Germline CDR1 reads LGHDT; CDR2 reads YNNKEL (reference sequence). Unmatched junction bases numbered 7, after V lost 4 bases and J lost 7 bases. The chain's CDR3 is CASSPWDRGLGGELFF. The DNA for the CDR3 is TGTGCCAGCAGCCCTTGGGACAGGGGGCTGGGCGGGGAGCTGTTTTTT.

V is TRBV7-9 and J is TRBJ1-3; 9 bases line up with TRBD1. Looked up from germline, CDR1 is SEHNR and CDR2 is FQNEAQ (reference sequence). J gave up 4 bases and V 6 bases, and 4 bases lay outside the gene matches. The CDR3 contains 14 residues. The CDR3 DNA reads TGTGCCAGCAGGCGGACAGGGGAAGGAAACACCATATATTTT. Amino acid sequence: CASRRTGEGNTIYF.

J is TRBJ1-5 and V is TRBV19; no definite D call. The CDR3 extends over 14 amino acids. Germline loops: CDR1 LNHDA, CDR2 SQIVND (reference sequence). V lost 10 bases, J lost 4 bases, and 17 bases lay in between. The CDR3 region is CATTLFLSNQPQHF. DNA for the CDR3: TGTGCCACCACCCTCTTTCTATCTAATCAGCCCCAGCATTTT.

The chain is built from TRBV24-1 and TRBJ2-2; TRBD1 agrees at 7 bases. Per germline, CDR1 KGHDR and CDR2 SFDVKD. The CDR3 spans 15 residues. V dropped 7 bases and J dropped 7; count of bases not matched to a gene: 11. This CDR3 reads CATRDRRNPGGELFF. The CDR3 DNA follows: TGTGCCACCAGGGACAGGCGCAACCCCGGCGGGGAGCTGTTTTTT.

The V call is TRBV6-6, the J call TRBJ1-5; 7 bases match TRBD1. The germline gives CDR1 MNHNY, CDR2 SVGAGI (reference sequence). The junction had 2 bases not matched to a gene; V was cut back by 2 bases and J by 1 base. The CDR3 extends over 15 amino acids. Written as DNA, the CDR3 is TGTGCCAGCAGTTACGAGGGGGCGAGCAATCAGCCCCAGCATTTT. As protein: CASSYEGASNQPQHF.

V usage is TRBV19 and J usage is TRBJ1-2, with D perhaps matching TRBD1 (5 bases). Germline lookup yields CDR1 LNHDA and CDR2 SQIVND (reference sequence). V lost 1 base to trimming and J lost 0 bases, with 12 bases between them. The CDR3 runs 16 residues. The CDR3 spells CASSIVRQSSNYGYTF. The CDR3 DNA follows: TGTGCCAGTAGTATAGTTCGACAGTCTTCTAACTATGGCTACACCTTC. The entire variable domain, with the rest obtained from reference TRBV19 and TRBJ1-2, is as follows: DGGITQSPKYLFRKEGQNVTLSCEQNLNHDAMYWYRQDPGQGLRLIYYSQIVNDFQKGDIAEGYSVSREKKESFPLTVTSAQKNPTAFYLCASSIVRQSSNYGYTFGSGTRLTVV.

The chain recombines TRBV28 with TRBJ1-1, with D tentatively TRBD1 (5 bases). The CDR3 runs 16 residues. V was shortened by 2 bases and J by 4 bases, with 17 bases between the two germline ends. CDR1 MDHEN and CDR2 SYDVKM come from the germline V gene. The CDR3, as DNA: TGTGCCAGCAGTTTAATGGGGAGGGGTAGGCCCACTGAAGCTTTCTTT. It codes for CASSLMGRGRPTEAFF.

The table lists this clone with a count of one. The chain is built from TRBV30 and TRBJ2-7, with TRBD1 identical over 10 bases. The V gene's germline CDR1 is GTSNPN and CDR2 SVGIG (reference sequence). Germline trimming cut 2 bases from V and 1 base from J; bases unmatched to any gene: 8. This CDR3 is built from 16 residues. This chain's CDR3 is CAWSRYRDRGSYEQYF. The CDR3 DNA follows: TGTGCCTGGAGTAGATACCGGGACAGGGGTTCCTACGAGCAGTACTTC. Supplemented by reference TRBV30 and TRBJ2-7, the full variable domain reads SQTIHQWPATLVQPVGSPLSLECTVEGTSNPNLYWYRQAAGRGLQLLFYSVGIGQISSEVPQNLSASRPQDRQFILSSKKLLLSDSGFYLCAWSRYRDRGSYEQYFGPGTRLTVT.

The rearrangement joins TRBV18 to TRBJ2-2, with a tentative D call TRBD2 (6 bases). Looked up from germline, CDR1 is KGHSH and CDR2 is LQKENI. V shed 3 bases and J shed 4 bases, with 12 bases lying between them. The CDR3 runs 15 residues. CDR3: CASSPQLATTGELFF. The CDR3 DNA reads TGTGCCAGCTCACCCCAACTAGCAACCACCGGGGAGCTGTTTTTT.

The chain is built from TRBV28 and TRBJ2-1; D is possibly TRBD1 (5 bases). The CDR3 length is 13 residues. Germline loops: CDR1 MDHEN, CDR2 SYDVKM. V lost 5 bases, J lost 12 bases, and 17 bases lay in between. The CDR3 is CASSPKIGDGQFF. The CDR3 nucleotides read TGTGCCAGCAGTCCAAAGATAGGGGATGGGCAGTTCTTC.

The V call is TRBV27, the J call TRBJ2-1, with a tentative D call TRBD1 (5 bases). V lost 7 bases to trimming and J lost 0 bases, with 19 bases between them. CDR1 MNHEY and CDR2 SMNVEV come from the germline V gene (reference sequence). The CDR3 runs 17 residues. For the CDR3, the DNA is TGTGCCAGCACTCTGATGGCAGGGCGAAGCTCCTACAATGAGCAGTTCTTC. This translates into CASTLMAGRSSYNEQFF.

The V gene is TRBV28, the J gene TRBJ2-7, with TRBD1 matching 8 bases. CDR3 length: 15 amino acids. Germline CDR1 reads MDHEN; CDR2 reads SYDVKM. The J segment lost 4 bases and the V segment lost 5 bases, leaving 10 bases of the junction unmatched. CDR3 protein: CASSPRTGKAYEQYF. CDR3 sequence (DNA): TGTGCCAGCAGTCCCAGGACAGGGAAAGCGTACGAGCAGTACTTC.

The genes are TRBV11-3 and TRBJ2-7; 9 nucleotides line up with TRBD1. J gave up 3 bases and V 5 bases, and 8 bases lay outside the gene matches. The germline gives CDR1 SGHNT, CDR2 YENEEA. CDR3 length: 15 residues. CDR3 protein: CASSLNPGQGYEQYF. DNA of the CDR3: TGTGCCAGCAGCCTCAATCCGGGACAGGGCTACGAGCAGTACTTC.